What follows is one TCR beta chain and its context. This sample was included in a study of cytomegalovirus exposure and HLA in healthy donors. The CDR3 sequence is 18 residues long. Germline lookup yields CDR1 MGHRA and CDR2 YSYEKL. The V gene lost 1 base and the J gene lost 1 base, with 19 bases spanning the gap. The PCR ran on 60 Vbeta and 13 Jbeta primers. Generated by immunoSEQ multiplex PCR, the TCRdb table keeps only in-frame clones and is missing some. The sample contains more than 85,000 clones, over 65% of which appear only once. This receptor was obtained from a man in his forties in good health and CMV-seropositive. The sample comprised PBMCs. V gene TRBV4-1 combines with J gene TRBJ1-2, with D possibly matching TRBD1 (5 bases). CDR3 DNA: TGCGCCAGCAGCCAAGGCCAAATACTACAGGCTTTTAACTATGGCTACACCTTC. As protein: CASSQGQILQAFNYGYTF.